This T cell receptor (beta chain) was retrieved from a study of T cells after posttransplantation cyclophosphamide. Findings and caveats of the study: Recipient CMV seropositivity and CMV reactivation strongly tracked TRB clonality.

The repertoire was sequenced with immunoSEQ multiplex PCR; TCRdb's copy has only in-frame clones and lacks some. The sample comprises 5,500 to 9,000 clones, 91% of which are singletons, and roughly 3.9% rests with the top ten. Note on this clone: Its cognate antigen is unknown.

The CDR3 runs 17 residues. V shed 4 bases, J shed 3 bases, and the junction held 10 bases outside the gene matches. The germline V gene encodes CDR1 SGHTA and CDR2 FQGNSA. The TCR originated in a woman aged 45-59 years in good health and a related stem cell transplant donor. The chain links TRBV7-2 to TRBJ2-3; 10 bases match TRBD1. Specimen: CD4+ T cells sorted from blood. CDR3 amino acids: CASSSGQGTGATDTQYF. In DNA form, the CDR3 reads TGTGCCAGCAGCTCAGGGCAGGGGACAGGGGCAACAGATACGCAGTATTTT. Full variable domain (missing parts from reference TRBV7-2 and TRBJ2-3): GAGVSQSPSNKVTEKGKDVELRCDPISGHTALYWYRQSLGQGLEFLIYFQGNSAPDKSGLPSDRFSAERTGGSVSTLTIQRTQQEDSAVYLCASSSGQGTGATDTQYFGPGTRLTVL.